These 30 T cell receptor beta chains were all obtained from the same sample, sequenced in a study of blood T cell repertoires in COVID-19 (dated by TCRdb to about 2020). Library preparation employed the immunoSEQ multiplex PCR assay. The table comes from immuneACCESS by way of TCRdb, which keeps in-frame sequences with V and J called. Part of the clones is missing from these tables; in studies checked, under half for an unresolved V gene and the rest for unknown reasons. This sample gives about 75,000 clones in total; about 88% of them show up just once. Approximately 19% of the sample is taken by the ten largest. The material sequenced was peripheral blood. All receptors derive from a human donor in a cohort sampled during active COVID-19.

There are many counts of this clone. The chain joins TRBV11-2 to TRBJ1-5; 7 bases agree with TRBD1. The CDR3 is 19 residues long. Germline trimming cut 1 base from V and 7 bases from J; bases unmatched to any gene: 19. Germline CDR1 and CDR2: SGHAT and FQNNGV. CDR3 nucleotide sequence: TGTGCCAGCAGCTTAGTGGGGTCTTTCAGGGGGGCAGGCGGGCAGCCCCAGCATTTT. Translating gives CASSLVGSFRGAGGQPQHF.

The DNA of the CDR3 is TGTGCCAGCAGCTTATTGGCGGGAGTGAGGACTGAAGCTTTCTTT. It yields the protein CASSLLAGVRTEAFF. This rearrangement joins TRBV7-9 to TRBJ1-1; D is unresolved. Trimming removed 2 bases at V and 5 bases at J, with 15 bases between. The CDR3 length is 15 residues. Germline assignment: CDR1 SEHNR and CDR2 FQNEAQ (reference sequence).

The chain employs TRBV6-1 and TRBJ1-2, with 7 bases identical to TRBD1. Trimming cost V 1 base and J 6 bases; bases outside gene matches: 2. In germline, CDR1 is MNHNS, CDR2 SASEGT. This CDR3 region has 13 residues. CDR3 loop: CASSEVRGDGYTF. The CDR3 bases are TGTGCCAGCAGTGAAGTCAGGGGGGATGGCTACACCTTC.

The chain links TRBV7-9 to TRBJ2-1, with 7 bases identical to TRBD2. V was pared by 1 base and J by 5 bases, with 5 bases of the junction left unmatched. This CDR3 has 15 residues. The germline V gene has CDR1 SEHNR and CDR2 FQNEAQ (reference sequence). This CDR3 is CASSLELAKNNEQFF. The CDR3 bases are TGTGCCAGCAGCTTAGAACTAGCGAAAAACAATGAGCAGTTCTTC. The whole variable domain, filled in from reference TRBV7-9 and TRBJ2-1, reads DTGVSQNPRHKITKRGQNVTFRCDPISEHNRLYWYRQTLGQGPEFLTYFQNEAQLEKSRLLSDRFSAERPKGSFSTLEIQRTEQGDSAMYLCASSLELAKNNEQFFGPGTRLTVL.

The sample holds a few counts of this clone. V gene TRBV3-1 (or the pseudogene TRBV3-2) combines with J gene TRBJ2-7, with D unclear. Trimming removed 0 bases at V and 8 bases at J, with 5 bases between. The CDR3 is 11 amino acids. In germline, CDR1 is LGHDT, CDR2 YNNKEL (reference sequence). The CDR3 protein is CASSQEYQQYF. The CDR3 bases are TGTGCCAGCAGCCAAGAGTATCAGCAGTACTTC.

This chain links TRBV5-1 with TRBJ1-3; a possible D gene is TRBD1 (6 bases). The CDR3 extends over 15 amino acids. V was clipped by 1 base and J by 0 bases, with 8 bases between them. The germline CDR1 and CDR2 sequences are SGHRS and YFSETQ. CDR3 nucleotide sequence: TGCGCCAGCAGCTTGTTGACAGGCTCTGGAAACACCATATATTTT. It translates to CASSLLTGSGNTIYF.

A single count supports this clone. The chain is built from TRBV28 and TRBJ2-5; the match to TRBD2 covers 9 bases. V trimming: 3 bases; J trimming: 1 base; junction bases outside the gene matches: 3. Germline V CDR1 and CDR2: MDHEN, SYDVKM. This CDR3 has 15 residues. CDR3 residues: CASSFRRGGQETQYF. CDR3 DNA: TGTGCCAGCAGTTTCCGGCGGGGGGGCCAAGAGACCCAGTACTTC.

The J gene is TRBJ2-1, the V gene TRBV5-1; 8 positions match TRBD2. The CDR3 totals 17 residues. With V trimmed by 3 bases and J by 5 bases, 13 bases remained unmatched. CDR1 SGHRS and CDR2 YFSETQ come from the germline V gene. The CDR3 DNA reads TGCGCCAGCAGCTCGGACCCCGGCGGGAGGAACCACAATGAGCAGTTCTTC. Encoded protein: CASSSDPGGRNHNEQFF.

This rearrangement joins TRBV5-1 to TRBJ2-1, with D perhaps matching TRBD1 (5 bases). CDR3 length: 15 residues. From germline, CDR1 is SGHRS and CDR2 YFSETQ. V lost 0 bases, J lost 6 bases, and 13 bases lay in between. CDR3 residues: CASSLGWTFSNEQFF. The CDR3 DNA sequence: TGCGCCAGCAGCTTGGGATGGACATTTTCCAATGAGCAGTTCTTC. The variable domain in full, with the rest retrieved from reference TRBV5-1 and TRBJ2-1, is KAGVTQTPRYLIKTRGQQVTLSCSPISGHRSVSWYQQTPGQGLQFLFEYFSETQRNKGNFPGRFSGRQFSNSRSEMNVSTLELGDSALYLCASSLGWTFSNEQFFGPGTRLTVL.

The J gene is TRBJ1-3, the V gene TRBV18; the D gene is possibly TRBD1 (6 bases). The germline gives CDR1 KGHSH, CDR2 LQKENI. Trimming took 3 bases from V and 0 from J, leaving 12 bases between them. The CDR3 has 16 residues. CDR3 in amino acids: CASSPNRQASGNTIYF. CDR3 bases: TGTGCCAGCTCACCCAACCGACAGGCCTCTGGAAACACCATATATTTT. The entire variable domain, with the rest obtained from reference TRBV18 and TRBJ1-3, is as follows: NAGVMQNPRHLVRRRGQEARLRCSPMKGHSHVYWYRQLPEEGLKFMVYLQKENIIDESGMPKERFSAEFPKEGPSILRIQQVVRGDSAAYFCASSPNRQASGNTIYFGEGSWLTVV.

For the CDR3, the DNA is TGTGCCAGCAGCTTAGGATGGCAGGTACCCTCTGGGGCCAACGTCCTGACTTTC. Encoded protein: CASSLGWQVPSGANVLTF. The chain uses TRBV7-9 and TRBJ2-6; unclear D gene. The CDR3 covers 18 residues. Deletions cut 1 base from V and 0 bases from J, with 13 bases between. Germline lookup yields CDR1 SEHNR and CDR2 FQNEAQ (reference sequence).

The genes are TRBV18 and TRBJ2-5, with D perhaps TRBD1 (6 bases). CDR3 length equals 15 residues. CDR1 and CDR2 from the germline V gene are KGHSH and LQKENI. The V end was cut by 4 bases, the J end by 5 bases, with 17 bases between. CDR3 DNA sequence: TGTGCCAGCTCACTTAACCCATCAACAGGGGAGACCCAGTACTTC. It yields the protein CASSLNPSTGETQYF.

The rearrangement uses TRBV6-2 or TRBV6-3 and TRBJ2-7; possibly TRBD2 for D (5 bases). This CDR3 spans 13 amino acids. V was shortened by 4 bases and J by 6 bases, with 13 bases between the two germline ends. Germline assignment: CDR1 MNHEY and CDR2 SVGEGT. This CDR3 reads CASSSPLGSEQYF. For the CDR3, the DNA is TGTGCCAGCAGTTCCCCTCTGGGGAGCGAGCAGTACTTC.

DNA of the CDR3: TGTGCCAGCAGTTTATACCCAGGGAATAATGAAAAACTGTTTTTT. It codes for CASSLYPGNNEKLFF. The chain links TRBV28 to TRBJ1-4, with D possibly TRBD1 on 5 matching bases. V was trimmed by 1 base and J by 4 bases, leaving 10 bases between them. Germline CDR1 is MDHEN and CDR2 is SYDVKM. The CDR3 runs 15 residues.

This chain uses TRBV18 with TRBJ2-5; the D is unclear. V was trimmed by 3 bases and J by 1 base, leaving 12 bases between them. The CDR3 has 15 residues. Germline-derived CDR1 and CDR2 are KGHSH and LQKENI. CDR3 loop: CASSPLVRIQETQYF. The CDR3 DNA reads TGTGCCAGCTCACCCCTGGTGCGGATCCAAGAGACCCAGTACTTC.

The CDR3 region has the DNA TGTGCCAGCAGCTTTGGGACAGGGAACGAGCAGTACTTC. Its translation is CASSFGTGNEQYF. The gene calls are TRBV7-3 and TRBJ2-7; 9 positions agree with TRBD1. J was trimmed by 5 bases and V by 3 bases; bases with no gene match: 2. The CDR3 contains 13 residues. Germline CDR1 reads SGHTA; CDR2 reads FQGTGA. The whole variable domain, remainder taken from reference TRBV7-3 and TRBJ2-7, is GAGVSQTPSNKVTEKGKYVELRCDPISGHTALYWYRQSLGQGPEFLIYFQGTGAADDSGLPNDRFFAVRPEGSVSTLKIQRTERGDSAVYLCASSFGTGNEQYFGPGTRLTVT.

This clone has only a few counts. V is TRBV18 and J is TRBJ1-6; possibly TRBD1 for D (5 bases). From germline, CDR1 is KGHSH and CDR2 LQKENI. The V end lost 4 bases, the J end lost 0 bases, and 16 bases lay between the germline ends. The CDR3 consists of 18 residues. This CDR3 reads CASSRTSRTLSYNSPLHF. CDR3 nucleotides: TGTGCCAGCTCACGGACATCCCGTACCCTCTCCTATAATTCACCCCTCCACTTT. The full variable domain, completed using reference TRBV18 and TRBJ1-6, is NAGVMQNPRHLVRRRGQEARLRCSPMKGHSHVYWYRQLPEEGLKFMVYLQKENIIDESGMPKERFSAEFPKEGPSILRIQQVVRGDSAAYFCASSRTSRTLSYNSPLHFGNGTRLTVT.

The gene calls are TRBV19 and TRBJ2-2; a possible D gene is TRBD2 (6 bases). Germline CDR1 LNHDA, CDR2 SQIVND (reference sequence). The CDR3 runs to 14 residues. With 5 bases removed from V and 7 bases from J, the gap between germline ends came to 14 bases. In DNA, the CDR3 is TGTGCCAGTAGTTGGCAGGGAGGTAACGGGGAGCTGTTTTTT. Translating it yields CASSWQGGNGELFF.

This sequence joins TRBV6-1 and TRBJ1-2; perhaps TRBD1 as D (6 bases). The CDR3 sequence is 14 residues long. V dropped 0 bases and J dropped 7 bases, with 12 bases sitting between them. The V gene's germline CDR1 is MNHNS and CDR2 SASEGT. CDR3 DNA sequence: TGTGCCAGCAGTGAAGCGGGAAGGGGGGGTGGCTACACCTTC. Translating it yields CASSEAGRGGGYTF.

The chain is built from TRBV28 and TRBJ1-5; D not certain. The V gene's germline CDR1 is MDHEN and CDR2 SYDVKM. The CDR3 loop spans 14 amino acids. The V end was cut by 3 bases, the J end by 0 bases, with 6 bases between. CDR3 loop: CASSFQNSNQPQHF. In DNA, the CDR3 is TGTGCCAGCAGTTTCCAGAATAGCAATCAGCCCCAGCATTTT.

This clone was detected a few times. The chain has TRBV20-1 and TRBJ2-1; TRBD2 aligns across 10 bases. The CDR3 extends over 14 amino acids. Germline V gene lookup returns CDR1 DFQATT and CDR2 SNEGSKA (reference sequence). The V segment lost 3 bases and the J segment 8 bases; nucleotides outside the gene matches: 7. This chain's CDR3 is CSASGLAGADEQFF. CDR3 DNA sequence: TGCAGTGCTAGTGGGCTAGCGGGAGCCGATGAGCAGTTCTTC.

This chain's CDR3 is CASSRPPADTQYF. The CDR3 bases are TGTGCCAGCAGCCGTCCCCCGGCAGATACGCAGTATTTT. The rearrangement joins TRBV28 to TRBJ2-3; D ambiguous. Deletions cut 6 bases from V and 4 bases from J, with 11 bases between. The CDR3 totals 13 residues. Looked up from germline, CDR1 is MDHEN and CDR2 is SYDVKM.

The V call is TRBV19, the J call TRBJ1-3; D call uncertain. The V end was cut by 7 bases, the J end by 1 base, with 20 bases between. The CDR3 contains 17 residues. CDR1 LNHDA and CDR2 SQIVND come from the germline V gene (reference sequence). CDR3: CASMELRPRVSGNTIYF. CDR3 sequence (DNA): TGTGCCAGTATGGAGCTCCGTCCGAGGGTGTCTGGAAACACCATATATTTT.

The rearrangement uses TRBV18 and TRBJ2-1, with a weak D call TRBD2 (6 bases). V was cut by 5 bases and J by 5 bases, with 7 bases left in between. This CDR3 is built from 12 residues. Germline CDR1 reads KGHSH; CDR2 reads LQKENI. CDR3 DNA: TGTGCCAGCTCAAGGGAGGACAATGAGCAGTTCTTC. Residues: CASSREDNEQFF.

The rearrangement uses TRBV5-4 and TRBJ2-1; 7 bases align to TRBD2. CDR3 length: 16 residues. The J segment lost 3 bases and the V segment lost 0 bases, leaving 6 bases of the junction unmatched. From germline, CDR1 is SGHNT and CDR2 YYREEE (reference sequence). The CDR3 sequence: CASSLEGSGNYNEQFF. In nucleotides, the CDR3 is TGTGCCAGCAGCTTGGAAGGCAGCGGGAACTACAATGAGCAGTTCTTC.

The chain is built from TRBV18 and TRBJ1-2; 7 positions match TRBD1. Germline CDR1 is KGHSH and CDR2 is LQKENI. This CDR3 has 18 amino acids. V dropped 3 bases and J dropped 0; count of bases not matched to a gene: 13. The CDR3 bases are TGTGCCAGCTCACCCGTGAGGGGGCAGGGACGAGCTAACTATGGCTACACCTTC. This sequence encodes CASSPVRGQGRANYGYTF.

This clone was seen once. The chain couples TRBV19 to TRBJ1-1; 7 bases align to TRBD1. CDR1 is LNHDA and CDR2 is SQIVND in the germline V gene (reference sequence). V lost 7 bases to trimming and J lost 0 bases; unmatched junction nucleotides: 11. The CDR3 spans 16 residues. For the CDR3, the DNA is TGTGCCAGTACTAGAAGGACAGGCGGAATGAACACTGAAGCTTTCTTT. Translation: CASTRRTGGMNTEAFF.

The chain employs TRBV18 and TRBJ2-1; TRBD2 agrees at 10 bases. This CDR3 is 17 amino acids long. Germline V gives CDR1 KGHSH, CDR2 LQKENI. V was clipped by 0 bases and J by 2 bases; unmatched bases: 4. CDR3 DNA sequence: TGTGCCAGCTCACCACCAAGGGGACTAGCGCCCTACAATGAGCAGTTCTTC. This translates into CASSPPRGLAPYNEQFF.

The CDR3 bases are TGTGCCAGCAGCCAAGCGTTAGCGGGGCGTGAAGATACGCAGTATTTT. It specifies CASSQALAGREDTQYF. The chain employs TRBV14 and TRBJ2-3; 8 bases map to TRBD2. V was clipped by 1 base and J by 5 bases; unmatched bases: 8. The V gene's germline CDR1 is SGHDN and CDR2 FVKESK. The length of the CDR3 is 16 residues. Using reference TRBV14 and TRBJ2-3 for the parts outside the CDR3, the full variable domain is EAGVTQFPSHSVIEKGQTVTLRCDPISGHDNLYWYRRVMGKEIKFLLHFVKESKQDESGMPNNRFLAERTGGTYSTLKVQPAELEDSGVYFCASSQALAGREDTQYFGPGTRLTVL.

This clone has just a few counts. The chain carries TRBV20-1 and TRBJ1-5, with D possibly being TRBD1 (5 bases). This CDR3 is built from 11 residues. CDR1 is DFQATT, CDR2 SNEGSKA, per germline (reference sequence). Deletions cut 6 bases from V and 3 bases from J, with 6 bases between. The CDR3 sequence: CSAGDNQPQHF. CDR3 bases: TGCAGTGCAGGGGACAATCAGCCCCAGCATTTT.